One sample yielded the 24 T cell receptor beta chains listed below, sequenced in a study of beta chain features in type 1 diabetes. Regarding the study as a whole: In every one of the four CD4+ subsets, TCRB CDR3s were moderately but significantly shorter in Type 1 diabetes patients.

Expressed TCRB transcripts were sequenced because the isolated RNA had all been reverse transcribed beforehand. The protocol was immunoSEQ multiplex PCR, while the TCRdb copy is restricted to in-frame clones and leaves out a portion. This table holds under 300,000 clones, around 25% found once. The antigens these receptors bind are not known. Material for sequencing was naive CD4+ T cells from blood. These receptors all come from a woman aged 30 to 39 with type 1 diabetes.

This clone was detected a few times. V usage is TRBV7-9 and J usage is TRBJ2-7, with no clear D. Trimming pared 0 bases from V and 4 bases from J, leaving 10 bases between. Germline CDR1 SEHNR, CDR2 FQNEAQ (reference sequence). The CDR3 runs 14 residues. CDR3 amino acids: CASSLAITSYEQYF. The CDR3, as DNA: TGTGCCAGCAGCTTAGCGATTACTTCTTACGAGCAGTACTTC. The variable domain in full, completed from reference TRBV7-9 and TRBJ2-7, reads DTGVSQNPRHKITKRGQNVTFRCDPISEHNRLYWYRQTLGQGPEFLTYFQNEAQLEKSRLLSDRFSAERPKGSFSTLEIQRTEQGDSAMYLCASSLAITSYEQYFGPGTRLTVT.

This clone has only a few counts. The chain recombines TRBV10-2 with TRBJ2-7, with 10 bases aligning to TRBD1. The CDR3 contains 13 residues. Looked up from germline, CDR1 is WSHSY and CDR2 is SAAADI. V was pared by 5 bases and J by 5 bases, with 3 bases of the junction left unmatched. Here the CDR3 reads CASSRQGAHEQYF. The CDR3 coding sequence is TGCGCCAGCAGTCGACAGGGGGCCCACGAGCAGTACTTC.

The CDR3 DNA reads TGCAGCGTTTGGGTGCTAGCGGGAGGGCCGCAGTACTTC. The encoded protein is CSVWVLAGGPQYF. The V call is TRBV29-1, the J call TRBJ2-7, with 12 bases aligning to TRBD2. This CDR3 comprises 13 residues. Germline CDR1 is SQVTM and CDR2 is ANQGSEA. Trimming at V came to 5 bases and at J to 9 bases, leaving 8 bases not matched to a gene.

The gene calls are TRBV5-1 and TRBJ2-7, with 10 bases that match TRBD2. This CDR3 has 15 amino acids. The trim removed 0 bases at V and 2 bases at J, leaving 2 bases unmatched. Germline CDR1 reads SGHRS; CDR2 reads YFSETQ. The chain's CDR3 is CASSLVAGGTYEQYF. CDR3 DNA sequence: TGCGCCAGCAGCTTGGTAGCGGGAGGCACCTACGAGCAGTACTTC.

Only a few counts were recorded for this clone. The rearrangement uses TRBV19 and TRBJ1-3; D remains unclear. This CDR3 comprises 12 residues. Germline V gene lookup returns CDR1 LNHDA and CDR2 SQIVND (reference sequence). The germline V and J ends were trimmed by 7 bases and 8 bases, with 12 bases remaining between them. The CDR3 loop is CASTKRRDTIYF. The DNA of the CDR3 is TGTGCCAGTACCAAGCGTCGAGACACCATATATTTT.

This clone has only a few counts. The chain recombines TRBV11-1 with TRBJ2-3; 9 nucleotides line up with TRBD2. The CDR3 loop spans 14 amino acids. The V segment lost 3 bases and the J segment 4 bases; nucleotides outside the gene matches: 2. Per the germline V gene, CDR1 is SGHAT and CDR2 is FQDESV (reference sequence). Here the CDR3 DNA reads TGTGCCAGCAGCTTGGGACTAGCTGCAGATACGCAGTATTTT. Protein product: CASSLGLAADTQYF.

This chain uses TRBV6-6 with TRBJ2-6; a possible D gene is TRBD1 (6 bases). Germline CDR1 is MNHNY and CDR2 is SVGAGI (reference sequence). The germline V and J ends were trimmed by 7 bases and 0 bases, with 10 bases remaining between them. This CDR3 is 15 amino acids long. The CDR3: CASMLGGSGANVLTF. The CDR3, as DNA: TGTGCCAGCATGCTAGGGGGCTCTGGGGCCAACGTCCTGACTTTC.

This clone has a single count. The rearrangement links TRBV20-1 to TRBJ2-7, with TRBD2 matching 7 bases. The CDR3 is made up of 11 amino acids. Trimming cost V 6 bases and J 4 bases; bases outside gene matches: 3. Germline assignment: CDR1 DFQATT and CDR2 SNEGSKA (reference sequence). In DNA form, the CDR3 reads TGCAGTGCGCTCGGGAGGTACGAGCAGTACTTC. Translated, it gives CSALGRYEQYF.

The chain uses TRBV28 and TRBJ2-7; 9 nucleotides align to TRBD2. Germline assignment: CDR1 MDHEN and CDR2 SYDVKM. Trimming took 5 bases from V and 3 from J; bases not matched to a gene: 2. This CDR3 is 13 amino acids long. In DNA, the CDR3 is TGTGCCAGCAGTCTGACTAGCGGCTACGAGCAGTACTTC. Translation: CASSLTSGYEQYF.

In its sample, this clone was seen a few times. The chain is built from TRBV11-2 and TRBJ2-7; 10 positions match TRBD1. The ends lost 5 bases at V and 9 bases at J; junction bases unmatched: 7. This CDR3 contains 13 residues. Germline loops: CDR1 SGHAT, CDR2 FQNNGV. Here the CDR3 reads CASSPDRGRGQYF. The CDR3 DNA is TGTGCCAGCAGCCCCGACAGGGGGCGTGGGCAGTACTTC.

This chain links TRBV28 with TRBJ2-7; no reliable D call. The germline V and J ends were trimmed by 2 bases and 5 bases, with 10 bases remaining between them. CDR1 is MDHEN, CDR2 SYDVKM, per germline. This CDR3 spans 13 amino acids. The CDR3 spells CASSLHGAHEQYF. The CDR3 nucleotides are TGTGCCAGCAGTTTACACGGAGCCCACGAGCAGTACTTC.

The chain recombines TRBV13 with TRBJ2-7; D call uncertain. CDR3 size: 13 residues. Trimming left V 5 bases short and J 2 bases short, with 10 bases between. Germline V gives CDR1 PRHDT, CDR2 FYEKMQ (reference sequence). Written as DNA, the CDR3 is TGTGCCAGCAGCACTACTGAGACCTACGAGCAGTACTTC. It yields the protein CASSTTETYEQYF.

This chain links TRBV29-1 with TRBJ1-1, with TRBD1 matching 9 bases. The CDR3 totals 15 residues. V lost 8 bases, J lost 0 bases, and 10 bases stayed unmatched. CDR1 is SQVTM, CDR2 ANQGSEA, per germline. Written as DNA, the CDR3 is TGCAGCACCCAACAGGGGGCTGGTATGAACACTGAAGCTTTCTTT. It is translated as CSTQQGAGMNTEAFF. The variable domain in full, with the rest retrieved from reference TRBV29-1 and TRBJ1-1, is SAVISQKPSRDICQRGTSLTIQCQVDSQVTMMFWYRQQPGQSLTLIATANQGSEATYESGFVIDKFPISRPNLTFSTLTVSNMSPEDSSIYLCSTQQGAGMNTEAFFGQGTRLTVV.

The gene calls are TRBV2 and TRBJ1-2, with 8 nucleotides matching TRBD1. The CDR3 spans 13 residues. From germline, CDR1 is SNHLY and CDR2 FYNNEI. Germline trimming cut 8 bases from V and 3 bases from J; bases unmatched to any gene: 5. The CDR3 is CASGYRGDYGYTF. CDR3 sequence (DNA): TGTGCCAGCGGGTACAGGGGGGACTATGGCTACACCTTC.

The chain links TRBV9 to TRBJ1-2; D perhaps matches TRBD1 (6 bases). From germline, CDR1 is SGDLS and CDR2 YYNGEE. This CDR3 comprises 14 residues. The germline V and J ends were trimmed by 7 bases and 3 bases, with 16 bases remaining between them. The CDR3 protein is CASGAAGVHYGYTF. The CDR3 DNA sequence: TGTGCCAGCGGGGCCGCAGGGGTCCACTATGGCTACACCTTC.

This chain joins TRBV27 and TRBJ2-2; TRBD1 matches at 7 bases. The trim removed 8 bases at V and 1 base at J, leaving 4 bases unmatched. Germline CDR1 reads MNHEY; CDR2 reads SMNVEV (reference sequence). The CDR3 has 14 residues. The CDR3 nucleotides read TGTGCCAGCGGAAGGGGGCGGAACACCGGGGAGCTGTTTTTT. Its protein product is CASGRGRNTGELFF.

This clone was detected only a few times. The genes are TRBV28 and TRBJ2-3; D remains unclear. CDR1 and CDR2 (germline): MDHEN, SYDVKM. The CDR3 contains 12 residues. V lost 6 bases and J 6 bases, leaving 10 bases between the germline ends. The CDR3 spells CASSTASDTQYF. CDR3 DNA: TGTGCCAGCAGCACAGCCTCGGATACGCAGTATTTT.

This chain's CDR3 is CSADIAGGPNEQFF. CDR3 nucleotide sequence: TGCAGCGCCGATATAGCGGGAGGGCCGAATGAGCAGTTCTTC. The chain recombines TRBV29-1 with TRBJ2-1; the match to TRBD2 covers 11 bases. V was clipped by 7 bases and J by 7 bases; unmatched bases: 9. Per the germline V gene, CDR1 is SQVTM and CDR2 is ANQGSEA. CDR3 length: 14 residues.

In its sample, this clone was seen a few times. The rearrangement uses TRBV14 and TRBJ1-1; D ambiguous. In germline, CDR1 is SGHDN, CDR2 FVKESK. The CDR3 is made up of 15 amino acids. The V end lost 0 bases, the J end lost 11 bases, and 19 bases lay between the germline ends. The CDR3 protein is CASSQDSMRPGGAFF. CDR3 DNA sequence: TGTGCCAGCAGCCAAGACTCGATGCGGCCTGGCGGGGCTTTCTTT.

DNA for the CDR3: TGCGCCAGCAGCTATGGGACTAGCGGGAGGCACAATGAGCAGTTCTTC. Translating gives CASSYGTSGRHNEQFF. The chain employs TRBV5-1 and TRBJ2-1, with 15 bases matching TRBD2. The V gene's germline CDR1 is SGHRS and CDR2 YFSETQ. This CDR3 is built from 16 residues. V trimming: 3 bases; J trimming: 5 bases; junction bases outside the gene matches: 3.

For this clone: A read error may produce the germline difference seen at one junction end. The CDR3 DNA reads TGTGCTAGCAGCTTAGCCCCTAGCGGGGCCCAAGAGACCCAGTACTTC. Protein: CASSLAPSGAQETQYF. The chain joins TRBV7-7 to TRBJ2-5, with 9 bases identical to TRBD2. The germline gives CDR1 SSHAT, CDR2 FNYEAQ (reference sequence). The CDR3 sequence is 16 residues long.

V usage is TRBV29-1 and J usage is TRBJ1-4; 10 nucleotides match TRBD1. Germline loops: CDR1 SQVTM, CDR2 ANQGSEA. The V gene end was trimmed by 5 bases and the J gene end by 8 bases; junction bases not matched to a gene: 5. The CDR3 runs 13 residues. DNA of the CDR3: TGCAGCGTTATGACAGGGGGCTCGGAAAAACTGTTTTTT. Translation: CSVMTGGSEKLFF.

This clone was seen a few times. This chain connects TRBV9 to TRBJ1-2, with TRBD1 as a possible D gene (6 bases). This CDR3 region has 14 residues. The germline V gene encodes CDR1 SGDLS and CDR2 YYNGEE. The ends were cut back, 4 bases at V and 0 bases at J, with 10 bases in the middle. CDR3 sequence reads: CASSQQGANYGYTF. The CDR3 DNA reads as TGTGCCAGCAGCCAACAGGGCGCTAACTATGGCTACACCTTC.

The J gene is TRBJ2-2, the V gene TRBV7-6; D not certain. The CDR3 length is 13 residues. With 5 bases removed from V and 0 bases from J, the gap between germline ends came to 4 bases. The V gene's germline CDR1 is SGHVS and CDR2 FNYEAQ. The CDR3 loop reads CASSPSNTGELFF. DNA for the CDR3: TGTGCCAGCAGCCCCTCGAACACCGGGGAGCTGTTTTTT.